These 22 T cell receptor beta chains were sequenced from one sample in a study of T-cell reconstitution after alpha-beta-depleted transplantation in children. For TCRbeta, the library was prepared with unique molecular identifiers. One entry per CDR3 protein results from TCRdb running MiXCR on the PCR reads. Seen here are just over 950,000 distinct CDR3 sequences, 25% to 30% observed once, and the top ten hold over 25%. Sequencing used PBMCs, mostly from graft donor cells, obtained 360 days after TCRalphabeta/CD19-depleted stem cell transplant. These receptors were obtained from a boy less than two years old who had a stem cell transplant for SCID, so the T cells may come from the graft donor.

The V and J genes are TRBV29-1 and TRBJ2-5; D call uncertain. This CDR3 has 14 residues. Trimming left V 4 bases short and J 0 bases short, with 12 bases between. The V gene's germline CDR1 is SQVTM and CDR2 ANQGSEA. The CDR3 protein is CSVGKGRNQETQYF. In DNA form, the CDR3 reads TGCAGCGTTGGCAAAGGACGGAACCAAGAGACCCAGTACTTC.

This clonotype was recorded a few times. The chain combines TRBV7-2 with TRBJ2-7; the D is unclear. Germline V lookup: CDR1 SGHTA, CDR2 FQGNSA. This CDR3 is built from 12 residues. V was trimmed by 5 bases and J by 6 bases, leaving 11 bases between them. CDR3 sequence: CASSIYSSEQYF. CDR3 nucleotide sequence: TGTGCCAGCAGCATCTACTCCAGCGAGCAGTACTTC. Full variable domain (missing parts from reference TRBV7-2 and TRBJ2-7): GAGVSQSPSNKVTEKGKDVELRCDPISGHTALYWYRQSLGQGLEFLIYFQGNSAPDKSGLPSDRFSAERTGGSVSTLTIQRTQQEDSAVYLCASSIYSSEQYFGPGTRLTVT.

The CDR3 DNA is TGTGCCGGCTCGTGGGGCTTGGGCTACGAGCAGTACTTC. As protein: CAGSWGLGYEQYF. The chain recombines TRBV28 with TRBJ2-7; D is possibly TRBD1 (5 bases). V lost 11 bases to trimming and J lost 3 bases, with 17 bases between them. This CDR3 is built from 13 residues. The germline CDR1 and CDR2 sequences are MDHEN and SYDVKM.

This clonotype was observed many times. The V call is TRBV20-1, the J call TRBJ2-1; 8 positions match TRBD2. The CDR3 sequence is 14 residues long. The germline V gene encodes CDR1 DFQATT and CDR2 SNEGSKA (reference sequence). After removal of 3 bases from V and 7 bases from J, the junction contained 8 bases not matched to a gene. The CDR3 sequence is CSASSGGAMNEQFF. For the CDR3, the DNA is TGCAGTGCTAGTTCCGGGGGGGCGATGAATGAGCAGTTCTTC.

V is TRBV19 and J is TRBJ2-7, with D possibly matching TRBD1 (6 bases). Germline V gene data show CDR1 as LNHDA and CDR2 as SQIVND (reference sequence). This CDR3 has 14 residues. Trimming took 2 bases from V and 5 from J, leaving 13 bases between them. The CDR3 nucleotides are TGTGCCAGTAGTATACGGCAGGGGCGGAACGAGCAGTACTTC. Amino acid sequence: CASSIRQGRNEQYF.

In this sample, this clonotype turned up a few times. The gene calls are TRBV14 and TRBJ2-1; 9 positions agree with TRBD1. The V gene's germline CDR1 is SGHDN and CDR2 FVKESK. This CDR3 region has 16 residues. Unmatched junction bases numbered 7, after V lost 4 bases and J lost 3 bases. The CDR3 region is CASSLHNRGLYNEQFF. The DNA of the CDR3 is TGTGCCAGCAGCCTTCACAACAGGGGGCTCTACAATGAGCAGTTCTTC. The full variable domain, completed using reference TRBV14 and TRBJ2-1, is EAGVTQFPSHSVIEKGQTVTLRCDPISGHDNLYWYRRVMGKEIKFLLHFVKESKQDESGMPNNRFLAERTGGTYSTLKVQPAELEDSGVYFCASSLHNRGLYNEQFFGPGTRLTVL.

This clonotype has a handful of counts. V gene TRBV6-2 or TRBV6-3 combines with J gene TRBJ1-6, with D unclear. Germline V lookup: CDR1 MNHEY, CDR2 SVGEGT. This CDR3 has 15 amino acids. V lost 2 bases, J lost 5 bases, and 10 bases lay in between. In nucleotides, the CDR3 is TGTGCCAGCAGTTACCGTTTTTTGGATAATTCACCCCTCCACTTT. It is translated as CASSYRFLDNSPLHF.

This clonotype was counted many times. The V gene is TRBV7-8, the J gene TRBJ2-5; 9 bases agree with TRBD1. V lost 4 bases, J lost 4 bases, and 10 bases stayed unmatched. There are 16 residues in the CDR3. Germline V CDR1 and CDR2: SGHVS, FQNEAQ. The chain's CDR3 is CASSWGRGTGIETQYF. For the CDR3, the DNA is TGTGCCAGCAGCTGGGGACGCGGGACAGGGATAGAGACCCAGTACTTC.

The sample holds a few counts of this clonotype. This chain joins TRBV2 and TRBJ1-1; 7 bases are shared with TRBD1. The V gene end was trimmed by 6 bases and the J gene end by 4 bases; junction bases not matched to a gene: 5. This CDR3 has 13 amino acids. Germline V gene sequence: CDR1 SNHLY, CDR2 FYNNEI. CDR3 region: CASRWDSGTEAFF. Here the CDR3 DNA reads TGTGCCAGCAGGTGGGACAGCGGCACTGAAGCTTTCTTT.

The CDR3 sequence is CSASPRGLAIGAFF. The CDR3 DNA follows: TGCAGTGCTAGTCCCAGGGGGCTCGCAATTGGAGCTTTCTTT. The V gene is TRBV20-1, the J gene TRBJ1-1, with 8 nucleotides matching TRBD1. The CDR3 totals 14 residues. In germline, CDR1 is DFQATT, CDR2 SNEGSKA (reference sequence). V gave up 3 bases and J gave up 10 bases; unmatched junction bases: 13.

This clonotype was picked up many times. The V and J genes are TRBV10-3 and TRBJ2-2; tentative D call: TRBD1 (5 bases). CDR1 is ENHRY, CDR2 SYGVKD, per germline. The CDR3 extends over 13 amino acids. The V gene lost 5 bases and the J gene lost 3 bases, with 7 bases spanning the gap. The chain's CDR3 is CAISLQDTGELFF. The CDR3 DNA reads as TGTGCCATCAGTCTACAGGACACCGGGGAGCTGTTTTTT.

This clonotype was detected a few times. The CDR3 DNA follows: TGCGCCAGCAGCGTGACCCGGACAGCCCTCTCCTACGAGCAGTACTTC. Its translation is CASSVTRTALSYEQYF. The chain couples TRBV5-1 to TRBJ2-7; D possibly corresponds to TRBD1 (6 bases). V was cut by 4 bases and J by 0 bases, with 17 bases left in between. The CDR3 consists of 16 residues. In germline, CDR1 is SGHRS, CDR2 YFSETQ.

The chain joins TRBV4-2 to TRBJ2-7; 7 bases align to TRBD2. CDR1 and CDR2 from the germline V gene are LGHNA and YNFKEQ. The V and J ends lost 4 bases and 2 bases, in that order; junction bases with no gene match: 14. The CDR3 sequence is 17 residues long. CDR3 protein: CASSPPSERGGTYEQYF. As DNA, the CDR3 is TGTGCCAGCAGCCCCCCTTCTGAGAGGGGAGGGACCTACGAGCAGTACTTC.

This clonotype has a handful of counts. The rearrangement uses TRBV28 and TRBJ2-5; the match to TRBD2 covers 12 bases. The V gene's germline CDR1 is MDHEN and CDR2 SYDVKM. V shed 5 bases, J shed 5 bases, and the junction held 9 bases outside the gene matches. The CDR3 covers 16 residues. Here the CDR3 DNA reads TGTGCCAGCAGTCGACTAGCGGGGGAAACGTGGGAGACCCAGTACTTC. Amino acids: CASSRLAGETWETQYF.

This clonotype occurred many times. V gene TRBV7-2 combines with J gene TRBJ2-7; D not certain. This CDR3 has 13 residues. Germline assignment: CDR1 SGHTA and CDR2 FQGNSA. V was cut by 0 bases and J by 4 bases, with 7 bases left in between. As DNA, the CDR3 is TGTGCCAGCAGCTTAGCAGCAGCATACGAGCAGTACTTC. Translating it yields CASSLAAAYEQYF.

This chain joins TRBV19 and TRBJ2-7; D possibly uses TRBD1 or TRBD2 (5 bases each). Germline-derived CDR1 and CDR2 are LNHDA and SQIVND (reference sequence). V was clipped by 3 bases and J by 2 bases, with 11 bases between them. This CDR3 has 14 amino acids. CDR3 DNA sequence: TGTGCCAGTAGTATCGAGGGGCTCGCCTACGAGCAGTACTTC. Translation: CASSIEGLAYEQYF.

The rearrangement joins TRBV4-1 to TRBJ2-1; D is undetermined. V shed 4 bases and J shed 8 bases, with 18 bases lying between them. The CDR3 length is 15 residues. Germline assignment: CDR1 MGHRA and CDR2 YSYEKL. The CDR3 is CASSPTTTGVDEQFF. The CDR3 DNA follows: TGCGCCAGCAGCCCCACCACAACCGGAGTGGATGAGCAGTTCTTC.

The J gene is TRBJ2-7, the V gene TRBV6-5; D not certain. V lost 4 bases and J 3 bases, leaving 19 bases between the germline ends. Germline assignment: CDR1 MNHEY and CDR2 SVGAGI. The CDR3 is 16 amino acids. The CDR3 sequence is CASSSRGVSLVYEQYF. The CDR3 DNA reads TGTGCCAGCAGTTCCCGCGGAGTCTCTCTGGTCTACGAGCAGTACTTC.

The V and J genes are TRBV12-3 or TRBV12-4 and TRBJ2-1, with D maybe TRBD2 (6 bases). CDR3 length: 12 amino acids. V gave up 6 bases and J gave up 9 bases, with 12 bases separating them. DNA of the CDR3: TGTGCCAGCAGCCCCCATAGCGGTGAGCAGTTCTTC. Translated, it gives CASSPHSGEQFF.

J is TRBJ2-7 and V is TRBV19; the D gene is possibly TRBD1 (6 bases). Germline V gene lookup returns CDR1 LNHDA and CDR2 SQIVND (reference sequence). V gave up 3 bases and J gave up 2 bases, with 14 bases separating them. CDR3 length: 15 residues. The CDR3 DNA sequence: TGTGCCAGTAGTATCGGGGACACCCGGACCTACGAGCAGTACTTC. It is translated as CASSIGDTRTYEQYF.

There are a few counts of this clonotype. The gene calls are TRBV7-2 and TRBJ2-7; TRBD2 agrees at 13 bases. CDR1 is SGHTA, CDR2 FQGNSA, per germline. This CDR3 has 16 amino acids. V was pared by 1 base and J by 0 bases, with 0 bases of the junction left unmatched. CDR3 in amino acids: CASSLGLAGGSYEQYF. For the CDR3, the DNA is TGTGCCAGCAGCTTAGGACTAGCGGGGGGCTCCTACGAGCAGTACTTC. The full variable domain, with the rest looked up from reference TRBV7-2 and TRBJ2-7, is GAGVSQSPSNKVTEKGKDVELRCDPISGHTALYWYRQSLGQGLEFLIYFQGNSAPDKSGLPSDRFSAERTGGSVSTLTIQRTQQEDSAVYLCASSLGLAGGSYEQYFGPGTRLTVT.

CDR3: CASSPSYRESYNEQFF. The CDR3 DNA sequence: TGTGCCAGCAGCCCGTCCTACAGGGAATCCTACAATGAGCAGTTCTTC. This chain links TRBV7-6 with TRBJ2-1; a possible D gene is TRBD1 (6 bases). CDR3 length equals 16 residues. CDR1 and CDR2 (germline): SGHVS, FNYEAQ. Trimming removed 5 bases at V and 1 base at J, with 15 bases between.